These 8 T cell receptor beta chains were all obtained from the same sample, sequenced in a study of spatial heterogeneity in lung cancer. Noted time point: blood at routine non-recurrence follow-up after resection. TCRdb analysed the 5' RACE reads with MiXCR anew, one entry per CDR3 protein. The table has nearly 95,000 distinct CDR3 sequences, roughly a fifth seen once. Sequenced here: PBMCs, sampled at follow-up. The origin of the receptors is a male donor with early-stage non-small cell lung cancer.

This clonotype was picked up a small number of times. The chain links TRBV3-1 to TRBJ2-1; unclear D gene. The CDR3 has 15 amino acids. V gave up 6 bases and J gave up 6 bases, with 18 bases separating them. In germline, CDR1 is LGHDT, CDR2 YNNKEL (reference sequence). The CDR3 DNA follows: TGTGCCAGCAGTCCACAGCCAAACCTCCGCAATGAGCAGTTCTTC. It codes for CASSPQPNLRNEQFF.

In DNA form, the CDR3 reads TGCAGTGTTCCTTCCCCAGGGATTGAGACCCAGTACTTC. Its protein is CSVPSPGIETQYF. The chain links TRBV20-1 to TRBJ2-5, with D possibly TRBD1 on 5 matching bases. Trimming stripped 7 bases from V and 5 bases from J, with 17 bases between. Per the germline V gene, CDR1 is DFQATT and CDR2 is SNEGSKA (reference sequence). The CDR3 runs 13 residues.

This clonotype was picked up a small number of times. This chain joins TRBV29-1 and TRBJ2-7; D is uncertain. Trimming removed 7 bases from V and 5 bases from J, with 18 bases in between. The CDR3 spans 13 residues. Germline V gene data show CDR1 as SQVTM and CDR2 as ANQGSEA. DNA of the CDR3: TGCAGCGCCCTTTTGGCAGGCAACCACGAGCAGTACTTC. Translation: CSALLAGNHEQYF.

The CDR3 nucleotides are TGTGCCAGCAGCTCGCCACCCGGCGGGAGGGGTGGAGAGACCCAGTACTTC. Its translation is CASSSPPGGRGGETQYF. The chain combines TRBV7-2 with TRBJ2-5, with 9 bases matching TRBD2. V was clipped by 4 bases and J by 4 bases; unmatched bases: 13. CDR3 length equals 17 residues. Germline CDR1 SGHTA, CDR2 FQGNSA.

This sequence joins TRBV6-2 or TRBV6-3 and TRBJ2-7; no clear D gene. The CDR3 is made up of 14 amino acids. Trimming left V 0 bases short and J 7 bases short, with 13 bases between. Germline V gene data show CDR1 as MNHEY and CDR2 as SVGEGT. This chain's CDR3 is CASSYSLLRREQYV. CDR3 coding DNA: TGTGCCAGCAGTTACTCTCTTTTACGGCGGGAGCAGTACGTC.

This clonotype was found many times. The J gene is TRBJ2-7, the V gene TRBV14; possible D gene TRBD1, 5 bases. Germline CDR1 is SGHDN and CDR2 is FVKESK. The CDR3 runs to 13 residues. V lost 6 bases to trimming and J lost 7 bases, with 16 bases between them. The CDR3 reads CASRIQGPGEQYF. For the CDR3, the DNA is TGTGCCAGCAGGATTCAGGGCCCGGGTGAGCAGTACTTC. The full variable domain, its missing parts supplied by reference TRBV14 and TRBJ2-7, is EAGVTQFPSHSVIEKGQTVTLRCDPISGHDNLYWYRRVMGKEIKFLLHFVKESKQDESGMPNNRFLAERTGGTYSTLKVQPAELEDSGVYFCASRIQGPGEQYFGPGTRLTVT.

V is TRBV20-1 and J is TRBJ2-1; 11 bases are a match to TRBD2. V lost 6 bases, J lost 4 bases, and 5 bases stayed unmatched. The CDR3 covers 14 residues. Germline V gives CDR1 DFQATT, CDR2 SNEGSKA (reference sequence). The CDR3 DNA follows: TGCAGTGCATCGACTAGCGGGATATACAATGAGCAGTTCTTC. It codes for CSASTSGIYNEQFF.

This clonotype was seen a handful of times. The CDR3 nucleotides are TGTGCCAGCAGCTTTTTACAGGACTTCTACGAGCAGTACTTC. Amino acid sequence: CASSFLQDFYEQYF. J is TRBJ2-7 and V is TRBV5-6; the D gene could be TRBD1 or TRBD2 (5 bases each). V was shortened by 2 bases and J by 3 bases, with 12 bases between the two germline ends. The CDR3 is 14 amino acids. Germline-derived CDR1 and CDR2 are SGHDT and YYEEEE.